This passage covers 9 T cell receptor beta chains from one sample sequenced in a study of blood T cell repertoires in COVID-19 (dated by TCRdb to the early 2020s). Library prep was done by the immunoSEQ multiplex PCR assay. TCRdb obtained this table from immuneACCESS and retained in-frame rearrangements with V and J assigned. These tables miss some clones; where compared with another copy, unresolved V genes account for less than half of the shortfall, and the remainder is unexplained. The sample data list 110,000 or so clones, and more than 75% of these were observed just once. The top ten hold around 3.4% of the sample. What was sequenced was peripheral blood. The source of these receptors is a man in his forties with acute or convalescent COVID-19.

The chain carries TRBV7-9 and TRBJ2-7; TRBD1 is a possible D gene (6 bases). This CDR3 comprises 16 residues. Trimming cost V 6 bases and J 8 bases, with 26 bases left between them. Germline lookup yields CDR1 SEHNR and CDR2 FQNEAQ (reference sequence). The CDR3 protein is CASSLRPQGLFSQQYF. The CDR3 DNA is TGTGCCAGCAGTCTAAGGCCACAGGGCCTTTTTAGTCAGCAGTACTTC.

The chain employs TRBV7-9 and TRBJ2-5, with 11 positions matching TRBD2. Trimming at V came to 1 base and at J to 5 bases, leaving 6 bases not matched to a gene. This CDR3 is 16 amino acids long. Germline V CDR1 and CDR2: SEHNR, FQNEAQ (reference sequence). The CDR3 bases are TGTGCCAGCAGCTTAGGTAGCGGGGGGGCTGATGAGACCCAGTACTTC. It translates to CASSLGSGGADETQYF.

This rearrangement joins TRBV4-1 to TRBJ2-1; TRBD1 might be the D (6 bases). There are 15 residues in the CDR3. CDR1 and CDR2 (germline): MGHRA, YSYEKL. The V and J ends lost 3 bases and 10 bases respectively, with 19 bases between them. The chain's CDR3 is CASSQSGTPEGEQFF. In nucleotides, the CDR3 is TGCGCCAGCAGCCAGTCCGGGACACCTGAAGGCGAGCAGTTCTTC.

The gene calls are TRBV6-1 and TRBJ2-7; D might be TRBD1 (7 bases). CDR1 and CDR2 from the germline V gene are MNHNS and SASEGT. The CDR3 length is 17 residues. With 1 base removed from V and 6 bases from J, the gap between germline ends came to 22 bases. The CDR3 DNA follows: TGTGCCAGCAGTGAAGTCGGCCAGGGGGGTCCCCTCGGCGAGCAGTACTTC. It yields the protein CASSEVGQGGPLGEQYF.

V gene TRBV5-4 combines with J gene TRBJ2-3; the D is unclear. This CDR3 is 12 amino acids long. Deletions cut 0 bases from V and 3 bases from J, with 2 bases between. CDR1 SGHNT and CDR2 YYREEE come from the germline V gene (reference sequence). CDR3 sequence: CASSLATDTQYF. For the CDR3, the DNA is TGTGCCAGCAGCTTGGCGACAGATACGCAGTATTTT. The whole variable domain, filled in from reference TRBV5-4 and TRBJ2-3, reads ETGVTQSPTHLIKTRGQQVTLRCSSQSGHNTVSWYQQALGQGPQFIFQYYREEENGRGNFPPRFSGLQFPNYSSELNVNALELDDSALYLCASSLATDTQYFGPGTRLTVL.

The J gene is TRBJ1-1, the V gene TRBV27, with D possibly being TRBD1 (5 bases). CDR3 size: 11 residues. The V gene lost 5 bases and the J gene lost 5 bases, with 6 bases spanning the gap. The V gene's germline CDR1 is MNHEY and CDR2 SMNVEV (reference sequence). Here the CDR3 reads CASSAGTEAFF. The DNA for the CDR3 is TGTGCCAGCAGTGCAGGGACTGAAGCTTTCTTT.

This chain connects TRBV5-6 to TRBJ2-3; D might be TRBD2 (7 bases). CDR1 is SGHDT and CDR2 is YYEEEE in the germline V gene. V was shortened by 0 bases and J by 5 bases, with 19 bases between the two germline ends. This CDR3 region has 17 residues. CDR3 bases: TGTGCCAGCAGCTTGGCGACTAGCCGGGCCAGGGGAGATACGCAGTATTTT. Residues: CASSLATSRARGDTQYF.

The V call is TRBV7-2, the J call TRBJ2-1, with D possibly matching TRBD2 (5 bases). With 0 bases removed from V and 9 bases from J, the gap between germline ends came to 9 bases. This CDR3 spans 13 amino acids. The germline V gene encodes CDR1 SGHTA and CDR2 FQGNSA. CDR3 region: CASSLAPAGEQFF. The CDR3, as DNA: TGTGCCAGCAGCTTAGCCCCGGCGGGTGAGCAGTTCTTC.

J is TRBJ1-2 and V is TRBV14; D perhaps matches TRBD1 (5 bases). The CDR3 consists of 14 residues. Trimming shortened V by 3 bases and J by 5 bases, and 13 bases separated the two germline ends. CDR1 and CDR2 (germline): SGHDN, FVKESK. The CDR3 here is CASSHREGWYGYTF. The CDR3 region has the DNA TGTGCCAGCAGCCACAGGGAGGGTTGGTATGGCTACACCTTC.